This TCR beta chain appears in the sequencing data of a study of T-cell memory formation after mild COVID-19. The study, taken as a whole, reports: Of the contracting clones, CD4+ ones lay mainly in CM and EM, and CD8+ ones in EMRA.

One entry per CDR3 protein, called by TCRdb with MiXCR from the 5' RACE reads. The sample lists roughly 160,000 distinct CDR3 sequences; over 10% were seen once. Turning to this clonotype: What it binds is unknown.

Looked up from germline, CDR1 is SGHRS and CDR2 is YFSETQ. Trimming shortened V by 0 bases and J by 5 bases, and 8 bases separated the two germline ends. The CDR3 contains 13 residues. This TCR was sampled from a man aged 18 to 30 who had mild COVID-19 (a few samples of this study predate the infection). Cell type and time point are not known. Material: PBMCs or a T cell subset sorted from them (not recorded which). This chain connects TRBV5-1 to TRBJ1-2, with D unclear. The DNA of the CDR3 is TGCGCCAGCAGCTTGGCCTTGGGGTATGGCTACACCTTC. It codes for CASSLALGYGYTF.